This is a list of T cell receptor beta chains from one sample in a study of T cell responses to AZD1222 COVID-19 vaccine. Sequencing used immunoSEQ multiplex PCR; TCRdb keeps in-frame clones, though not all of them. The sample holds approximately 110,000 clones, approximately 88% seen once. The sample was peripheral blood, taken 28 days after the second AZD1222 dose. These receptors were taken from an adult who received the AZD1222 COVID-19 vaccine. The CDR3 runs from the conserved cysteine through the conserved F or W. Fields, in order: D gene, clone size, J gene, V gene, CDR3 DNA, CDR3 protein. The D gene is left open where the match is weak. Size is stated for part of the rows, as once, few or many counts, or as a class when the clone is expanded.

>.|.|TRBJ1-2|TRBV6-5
TGTGCCAGCAGTACGGCCCAGCGGTGGGGCTACACCTTC
CASSTAQRWGYTF
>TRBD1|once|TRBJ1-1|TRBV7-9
TGTGCCAGCAGCCAGGGGGCCTTGAACACTGAAGCTTTCTTT
CASSQGALNTEAFF
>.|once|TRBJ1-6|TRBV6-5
TGTGCCAGCAGGGCCAGGGAGAATAATTCACCCCTCCACTTT
CASRARENNSPLHF
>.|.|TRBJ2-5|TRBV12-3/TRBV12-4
TGTGCCAGCAGCATCGAGAGACGCCAGTACTTC
CASSIERRQYF
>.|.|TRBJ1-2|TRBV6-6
TGTGCCAGCATGAGAGGCGGGACAATCGATGGCTACACCTTC
CASMRGGTIDGYTF
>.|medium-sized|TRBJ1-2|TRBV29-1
TGCAGCGTTGTTGGGGGGCGCGGCTACACCTTC
CSVVGGRGYTF
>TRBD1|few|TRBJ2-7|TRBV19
TGTGCCAGTGGTGGACAGGGGGGCTACGAGCAGTACTTC
CASGGQGGYEQYF
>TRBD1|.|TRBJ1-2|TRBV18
TGTGCCAGCTCACCCGACAGGGATATTCGTATCTATGGCTACACCTTC
CASSPDRDIRIYGYTF
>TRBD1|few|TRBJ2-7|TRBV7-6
TGTGCCAGCAGCTCACGACAGGGGCTGAGAGAGCAGTACTTC
CASSSRQGLREQYF
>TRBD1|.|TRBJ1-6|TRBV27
TGTGCCAGCAGTCCAGGGACAGTCCTCTATAATTCACCCCTCCACTTT
CASSPGTVLYNSPLHF
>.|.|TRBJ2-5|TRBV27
TGTGCCAGCAGTTTATTCGGGGGAGAGACCCAGTACTTC
CASSLFGGETQYF
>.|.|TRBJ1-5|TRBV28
TGTGCCAGCAGCTTGGGGGGGTCAAGCAATCAGCCCCAGCATTTT
CASSLGGSSNQPQHF
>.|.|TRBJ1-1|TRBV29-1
TGCAGCGTTAAAGGGGTTTCTGAAGCTTTCTTT
CSVKGVSEAFF
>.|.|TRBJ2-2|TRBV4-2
TGTGCCAGCAGCCAACCCTGGGGGCTTAGCGCCGGGGAGCTGTTTTTT
CASSQPWGLSAGELFF
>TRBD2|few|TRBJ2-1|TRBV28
TGTGCCAGCAGTGCCCTTTTGGGAGGGAAAGACTACAATGAGCAGTTCTTC
CASSALLGGKDYNEQFF
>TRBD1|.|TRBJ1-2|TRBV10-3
TGTGCCATCAGTGATGACCCGGGACAGGGTTATCGCTACACCTTC
CAISDDPGQGYRYTF
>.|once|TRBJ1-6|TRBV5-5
TGTGCCAGCAGCTCAGAGAGGGGGGGTGGTTGGTCACCCCTCCACTTT
CASSSERGGGWSPLHF
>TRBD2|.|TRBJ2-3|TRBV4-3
TGCGCCAGCAGCCGAGTAGCGGGGGGCTACACAGATACGCAGTATTTT
CASSRVAGGYTDTQYF
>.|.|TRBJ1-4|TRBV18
TGTGCCAGCTCAACCACAGAGCAGCGACCGGAAAAACTGTTTTTT
CASSTTEQRPEKLFF
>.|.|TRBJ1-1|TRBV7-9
TGTGCCAGCAGCGACCAGGCTCGCGACACTGAAGCTTTCTTT
CASSDQARDTEAFF
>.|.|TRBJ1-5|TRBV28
TGTGCCAGCAGTTTATCCCTCATGGGGTTGCGCAATCAGCCCCAGCATTTT
CASSLSLMGLRNQPQHF
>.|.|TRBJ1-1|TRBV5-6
TGTGCCAGCAGCCAAAGCCGTACAGTAAGGTTGCCTGAAGCTTTCTTT
CASSQSRTVRLPEAFF
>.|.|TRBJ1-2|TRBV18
TGTGCCAGCTCACCACCGCTCGACTACTCGAACTATGGCTACACCTTC
CASSPPLDYSNYGYTF
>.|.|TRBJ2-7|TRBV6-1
TGTGCCAGCAGTGACCCAGGGTACACAAGCTCCTACGAGCAGTACTTC
CASSDPGYTSSYEQYF
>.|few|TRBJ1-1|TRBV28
TGTGCCAGCAGTTTAATGGACAGGAACACTGAAGCTTTCTTT
CASSLMDRNTEAFF
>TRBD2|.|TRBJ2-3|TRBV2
TGTGCCAGCAGTGAGGGGGGGGACACAGATACGCAGTATTTT
CASSEGGDTDTQYF
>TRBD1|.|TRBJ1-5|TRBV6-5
TGTGCCAGCAGTACGACAGGGGGCGGTCAGCCCCAGCATTTT
CASSTTGGGQPQHF
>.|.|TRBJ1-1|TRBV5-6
TGTGCCAGCAGCAGGGGGTCGAGCACTGAAGCTTTCTTT
CASSRGSSTEAFF
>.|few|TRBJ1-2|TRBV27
TGTGCCAGCAGGGGTACTAAAGACTCTGGCTACACCTTC
CASRGTKDSGYTF
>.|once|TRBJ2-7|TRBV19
TGTGCCAGTAGTATCACAGGCTCGGGATCGGGCGAGCAGTACTTC
CASSITGSGSGEQYF
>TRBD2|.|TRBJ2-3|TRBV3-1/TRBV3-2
TGTGCCAGCAGCCAACCCCTCACTAGCGGGGGGCTAGATACGCAGTATTTT
CASSQPLTSGGLDTQYF
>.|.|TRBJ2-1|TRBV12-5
TGTGCTAGTGGACGGGACTCCAACGTTTGGTTCTTC
CASGRDSNVWFF
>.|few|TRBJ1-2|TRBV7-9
TGTGCCAGCAGCTCATCCGGGACAACTAACTATGGCTACACCTTC
CASSSSGTTNYGYTF
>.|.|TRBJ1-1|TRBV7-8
TGTGCCAGCAGCTTAATTGTCGACAGCATGAACACTGAAGCTTTCTTT
CASSLIVDSMNTEAFF
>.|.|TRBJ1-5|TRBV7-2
TGTGCCAGCAGCCACAATAATCAGCCCCAGCATTTT
CASSHNNQPQHF
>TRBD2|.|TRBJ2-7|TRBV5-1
TGCGCCAGCAGCTTGGCAACTAGCGGGACCTACGAGCAGTACTTC
CASSLATSGTYEQYF
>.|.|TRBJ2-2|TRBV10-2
TGCGCCAGCAGCGAGGGAACGTACACCGGGGAGCTGTTTTTT
CASSEGTYTGELFF
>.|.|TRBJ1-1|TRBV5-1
TGCGCCAGCAGCTTGAGCGCCCGACCGACCCAGGGGTTTAACACTGAAGCTTTCTTT
CASSLSARPTQGFNTEAFF
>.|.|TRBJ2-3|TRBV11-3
TGTGCCAGCAGCTTAGACGCCACAGATACGCAGTATTTT
CASSLDATDTQYF
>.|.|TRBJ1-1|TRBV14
TGTGCCAGCAGCCAAGCCCCGACGGTGAACACTGAAGCTTTCTTT
CASSQAPTVNTEAFF
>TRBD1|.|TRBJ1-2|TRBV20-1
TGCAGTGCTAGTGGCACAGGGGGTTCCTATGGCTACACCTTC
CSASGTGGSYGYTF
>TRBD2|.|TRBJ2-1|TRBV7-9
TGTGCCAGCAGCCCGCTTCCGGGACTAGCGGGGGATGAGCAGTTCTTC
CASSPLPGLAGDEQFF
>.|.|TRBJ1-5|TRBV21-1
TGTGCCAGCAGCAACGGGACAGCCTATCAGCCCCAGCATTTT
CASSNGTAYQPQHF
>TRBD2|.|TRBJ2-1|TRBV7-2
TGTGCCAGCAGCTCCGGACCACCGGGACTAGCCTCCGAGCAGTTCTTC
CASSSGPPGLASEQFF
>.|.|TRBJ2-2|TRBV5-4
TGTGCCAGCAGTCCTGACACTACGAACACCGGGGAGCTGTTTTTT
CASSPDTTNTGELFF